The 9 T cell receptor beta chains reported below all come from one sample, sequenced in a study of T cell changes during pregnancy in multiple sclerosis. TCRdb keeps only in-frame clones here, not all; method: immunoSEQ multiplex PCR. Among 100,000 or so clones listed, 90% to 95% were seen once. The sequenced sample was peripheral blood, obtained before pregnancy. The receptor source for this set is a female donor with multiple sclerosis, enrolled in a pregnancy study.

This clone was observed a few times. The chain recombines TRBV30 with TRBJ1-1, with 7 bases identical to TRBD1. V lost 5 bases and J lost 5; bases outside the gene matches: 14. The CDR3 runs 15 residues. Germline lookup yields CDR1 GTSNPN and CDR2 SVGIG (reference sequence). In DNA form, the CDR3 reads TGTGCCTGGGCTAAAGGTAGGGGGCTCAAGACTGAAGCTTTCTTT. It yields the protein CAWAKGRGLKTEAFF.

Only one count was recorded for this clone. The CDR3 loop reads CASSLAGLASSYEQYF. The CDR3 DNA is TGTGCCAGCAGCTTAGCCGGACTAGCGAGCTCCTACGAGCAGTACTTC. This chain connects TRBV7-2 to TRBJ2-7; 9 bases match TRBD2. J gave up 0 bases and V 0 bases, and 3 bases lay outside the gene matches. The CDR3 runs to 16 residues. Germline CDR1 and CDR2: SGHTA and FQGNSA.

The rearrangement joins TRBV7-2 to TRBJ2-3; D unclear. Between the trimmed V and J ends, which lost 3 bases and 5 bases, there was a span of 9 bases. Germline V gives CDR1 SGHTA, CDR2 FQGNSA. The CDR3 has 13 amino acids. CDR3 region: CASSLSGLDTQYF. CDR3 coding DNA: TGTGCCAGCAGCTTGAGTGGGCTAGATACGCAGTATTTT.

V usage is TRBV27 and J usage is TRBJ1-2, with D possibly matching TRBD1 (5 bases). This CDR3 spans 15 amino acids. Trimming cost V 3 bases and J 2 bases, with 13 bases left between them. CDR1 is MNHEY, CDR2 SMNVEV, per germline (reference sequence). CDR3 nucleotide sequence: TGTGCCAGCAGTTTGAGCAGGGCCCTAAACTATGGCTACACCTTC. It is translated as CASSLSRALNYGYTF.

The gene calls are TRBV10-2 and TRBJ2-3, with 7 bases matching TRBD1. The length of the CDR3 is 14 residues. CDR1 and CDR2 (germline): WSHSY, SAAADI. J gave up 2 bases and V 6 bases, and 5 bases lay outside the gene matches. The CDR3: CASSRQGYTDTQYF. The CDR3 DNA reads as TGCGCCAGCAGCCGACAGGGATACACAGATACGCAGTATTTT.

The gene calls are TRBV27 and TRBJ2-7; D perhaps matches TRBD1 (5 bases). Germline-derived CDR1 and CDR2 are MNHEY and SMNVEV (reference sequence). The CDR3 sequence is 15 residues long. V lost 2 bases, J lost 3 bases, and 14 bases lay in between. The CDR3 DNA reads as TGTGCCAGCAGTTTAAATGCCGACAGTTTCTACGAGCAGTACTTC. As protein: CASSLNADSFYEQYF.

The chain employs TRBV9 and TRBJ1-2; TRBD1 might be the D (6 bases). This CDR3 comprises 15 residues. Germline V CDR1 and CDR2: SGDLS, YYNGEE. V was trimmed by 0 bases and J by 3 bases, leaving 12 bases between them. CDR3 DNA sequence: TGTGCCAGCAGCGTAGGGCCAGGGGATCACTATGGCTACACCTTC. It is translated as CASSVGPGDHYGYTF.

V gene TRBV5-1 combines with J gene TRBJ1-4, with a weak D call TRBD1 (6 bases). The CDR3 is 16 residues long. Trimming removed 1 base from V and 8 bases from J, with 18 bases in between. Germline V gene sequence: CDR1 SGHRS, CDR2 YFSETQ. CDR3 loop: CASSLNSRGVGEKLFF. CDR3 coding DNA: TGCGCCAGCAGCTTGAATTCCAGGGGCGTGGGGGAAAAACTGTTTTTT.

The V gene is TRBV5-1, the J gene TRBJ1-1, with D perhaps matching TRBD1 (6 bases). This CDR3 contains 15 residues. The V and J ends lost 5 bases and 1 base respectively, with 15 bases between them. The germline CDR1 and CDR2 sequences are SGHRS and YFSETQ. For the CDR3, the DNA is TGCGCCAGCAGTTTGAATGGGGGCAGGAACACTGAAGCTTTCTTT. It specifies CASSLNGGRNTEAFF.